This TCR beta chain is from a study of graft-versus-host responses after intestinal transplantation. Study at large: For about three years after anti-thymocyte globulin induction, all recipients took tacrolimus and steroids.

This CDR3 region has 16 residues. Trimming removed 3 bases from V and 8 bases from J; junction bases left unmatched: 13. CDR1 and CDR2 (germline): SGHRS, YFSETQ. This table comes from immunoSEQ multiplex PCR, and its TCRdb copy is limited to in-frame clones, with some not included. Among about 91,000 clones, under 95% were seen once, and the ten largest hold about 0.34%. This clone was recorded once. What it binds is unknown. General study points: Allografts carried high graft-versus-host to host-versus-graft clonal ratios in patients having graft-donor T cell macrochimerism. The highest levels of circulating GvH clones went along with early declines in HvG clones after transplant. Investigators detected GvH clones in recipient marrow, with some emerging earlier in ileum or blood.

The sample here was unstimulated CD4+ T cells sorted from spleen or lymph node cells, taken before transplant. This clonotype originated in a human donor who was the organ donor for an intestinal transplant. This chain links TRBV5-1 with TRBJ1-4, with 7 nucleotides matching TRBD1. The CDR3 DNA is TGCGCCAGCAGCTGGGGGGACAGCACGGTAATGGAAAAACTGTTTTTT. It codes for CASSWGDSTVMEKLFF.